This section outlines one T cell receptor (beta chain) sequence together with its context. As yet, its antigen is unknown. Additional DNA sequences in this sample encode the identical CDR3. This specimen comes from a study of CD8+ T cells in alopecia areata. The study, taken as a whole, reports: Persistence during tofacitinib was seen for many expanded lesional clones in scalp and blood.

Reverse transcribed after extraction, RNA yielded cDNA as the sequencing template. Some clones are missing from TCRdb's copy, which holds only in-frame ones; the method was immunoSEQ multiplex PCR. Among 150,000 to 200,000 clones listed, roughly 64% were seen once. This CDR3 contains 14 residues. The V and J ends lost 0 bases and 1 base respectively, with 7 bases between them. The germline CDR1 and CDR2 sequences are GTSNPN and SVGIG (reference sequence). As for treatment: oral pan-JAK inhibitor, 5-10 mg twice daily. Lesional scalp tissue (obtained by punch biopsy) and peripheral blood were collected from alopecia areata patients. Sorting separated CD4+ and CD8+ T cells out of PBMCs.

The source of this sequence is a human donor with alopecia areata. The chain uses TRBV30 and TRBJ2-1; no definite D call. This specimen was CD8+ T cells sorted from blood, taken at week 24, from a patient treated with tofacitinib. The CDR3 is CAWSVGSSYNEQFF. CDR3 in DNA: TGTGCCTGGAGTGTTGGAAGTTCCTACAATGAGCAGTTCTTC.